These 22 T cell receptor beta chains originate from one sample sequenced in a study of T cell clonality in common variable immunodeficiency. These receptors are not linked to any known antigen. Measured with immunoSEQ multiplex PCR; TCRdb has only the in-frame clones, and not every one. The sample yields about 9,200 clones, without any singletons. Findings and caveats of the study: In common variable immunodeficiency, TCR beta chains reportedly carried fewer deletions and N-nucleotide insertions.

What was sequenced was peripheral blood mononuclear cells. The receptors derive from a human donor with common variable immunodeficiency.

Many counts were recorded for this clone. The CDR3 bases that were read are TGTGCCAGCAGCGTCCGGGACAATAATGAAAAA. This encodes CASSVRDNNEK. The entire CDR3 protein reads CASSVRDNNEKLFF. The chain links TRBV3-1 (or the pseudogene TRBV3-2) to TRBJ1-4, with D perhaps matching TRBD1 (6 bases). The CDR3 goes on 3 residues after the read ends, and that part is filled in from the germline J gene. V was cut by 5 bases and J by 4 bases, with 11 bases left in between. Germline V gene data show CDR1 as LGHDT and CDR2 as YNNKEL (reference sequence). CDR3 length: 14 amino acids.

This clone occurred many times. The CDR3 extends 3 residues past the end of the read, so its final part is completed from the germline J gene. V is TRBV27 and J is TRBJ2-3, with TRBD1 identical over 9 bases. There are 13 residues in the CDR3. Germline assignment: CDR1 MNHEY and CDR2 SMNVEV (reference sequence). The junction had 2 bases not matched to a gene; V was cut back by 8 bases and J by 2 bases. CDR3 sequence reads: CASGTGNTDTQYF. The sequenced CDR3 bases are TGTGCCAGCGGGACAGGGAACACAGATACG.

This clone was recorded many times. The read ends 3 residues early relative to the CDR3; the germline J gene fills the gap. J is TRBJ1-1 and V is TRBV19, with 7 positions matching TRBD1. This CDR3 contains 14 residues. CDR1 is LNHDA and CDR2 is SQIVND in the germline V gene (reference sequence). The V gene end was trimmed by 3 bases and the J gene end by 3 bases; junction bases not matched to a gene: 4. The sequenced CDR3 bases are TGTGCCAGTAGTATCCTGCAGGGGGACACTGAA. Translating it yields CASSILQGDTE. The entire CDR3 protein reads CASSILQGDTEAFF.

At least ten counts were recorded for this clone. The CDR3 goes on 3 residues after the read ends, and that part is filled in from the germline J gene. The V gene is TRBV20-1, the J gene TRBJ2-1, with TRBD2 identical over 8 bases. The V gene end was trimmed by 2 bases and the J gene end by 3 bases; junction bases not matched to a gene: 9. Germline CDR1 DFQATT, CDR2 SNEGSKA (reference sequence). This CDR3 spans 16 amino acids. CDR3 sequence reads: CSARSLAAGGYNEQFF. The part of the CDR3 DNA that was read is TGCAGTGCTAGATCTTTGGCGGCGGGGGGCTACAATGAG.

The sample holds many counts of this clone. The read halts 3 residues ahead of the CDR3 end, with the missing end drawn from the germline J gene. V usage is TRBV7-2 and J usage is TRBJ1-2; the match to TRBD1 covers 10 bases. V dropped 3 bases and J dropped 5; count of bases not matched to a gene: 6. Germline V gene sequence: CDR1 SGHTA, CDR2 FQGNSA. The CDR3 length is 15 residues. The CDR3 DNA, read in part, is TGTGCCAGCAGCTTCCCGGGACAGGGGTCATATGGC. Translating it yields CASSFPGQGSYG. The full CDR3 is CASSFPGQGSYGYTF.

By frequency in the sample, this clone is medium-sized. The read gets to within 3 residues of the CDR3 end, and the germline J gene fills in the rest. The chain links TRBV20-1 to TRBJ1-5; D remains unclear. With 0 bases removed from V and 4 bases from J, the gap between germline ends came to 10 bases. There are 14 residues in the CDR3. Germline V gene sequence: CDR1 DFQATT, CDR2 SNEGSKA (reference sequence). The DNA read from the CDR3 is TGCAGTGCTAGAGATCTGGCGGGAAATCAGCCC. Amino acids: CSARDLAGNQP. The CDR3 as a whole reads CSARDLAGNQPQHF.

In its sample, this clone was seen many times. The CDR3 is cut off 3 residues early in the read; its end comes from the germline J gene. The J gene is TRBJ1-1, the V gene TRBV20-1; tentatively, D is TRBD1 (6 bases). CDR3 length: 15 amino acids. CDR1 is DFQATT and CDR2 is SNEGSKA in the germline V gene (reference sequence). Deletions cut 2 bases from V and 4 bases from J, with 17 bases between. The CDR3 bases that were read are TGCAGTGCTAGACAGGACAGAATTGAATCCACTGAA. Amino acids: CSARQDRIESTE. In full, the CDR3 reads CSARQDRIESTEAFF.

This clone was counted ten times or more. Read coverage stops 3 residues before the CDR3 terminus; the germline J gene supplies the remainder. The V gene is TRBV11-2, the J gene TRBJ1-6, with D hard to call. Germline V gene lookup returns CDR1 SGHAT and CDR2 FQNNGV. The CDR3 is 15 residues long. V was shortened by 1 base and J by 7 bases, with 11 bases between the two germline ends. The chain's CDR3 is CASSLGAGPNSPLHF. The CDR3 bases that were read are TGTGCCAGCAGCTTAGGGGCCGGCCCCAATTCACCC. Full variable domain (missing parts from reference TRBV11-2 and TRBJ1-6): EAGVAQSPRYKIIEKRQSVAFWCNPISGHATLYWYQQILGQGPKLLIQFQNNGVVDDSQLPKDRFSAERLKGVDSTLKIQPAKLEDSAVYLCASSLGAGPNSPLHFGNGTRLTVT.

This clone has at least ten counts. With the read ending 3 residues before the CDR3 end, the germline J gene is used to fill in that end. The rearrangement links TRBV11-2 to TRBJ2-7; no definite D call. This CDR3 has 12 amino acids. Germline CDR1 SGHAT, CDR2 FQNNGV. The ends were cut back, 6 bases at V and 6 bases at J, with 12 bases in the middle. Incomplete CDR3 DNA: TGTGCCAGCAGTTCCCCCGCCGGCGAG. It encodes CASSSPAGE. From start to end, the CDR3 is CASSSPAGEQYF.

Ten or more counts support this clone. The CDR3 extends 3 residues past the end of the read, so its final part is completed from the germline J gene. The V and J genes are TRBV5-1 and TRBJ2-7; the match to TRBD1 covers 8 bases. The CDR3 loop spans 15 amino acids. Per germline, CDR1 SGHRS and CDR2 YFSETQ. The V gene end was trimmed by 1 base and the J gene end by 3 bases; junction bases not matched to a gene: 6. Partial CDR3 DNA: TGCGCCAGCAGCTTGTATTTCGGACAGGGCTACGAG. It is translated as CASSLYFGQGYE. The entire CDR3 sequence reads CASSLYFGQGYEQYF.

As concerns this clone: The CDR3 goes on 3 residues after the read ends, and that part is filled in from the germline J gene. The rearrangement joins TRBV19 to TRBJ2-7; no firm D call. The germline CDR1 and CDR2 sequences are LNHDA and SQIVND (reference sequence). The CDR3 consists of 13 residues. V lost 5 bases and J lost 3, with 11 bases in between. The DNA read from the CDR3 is TGTGCCAGTAGTGCCGGTGTTGACTACGAG. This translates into CASSAGVDYE. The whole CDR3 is CASSAGVDYEQYF.

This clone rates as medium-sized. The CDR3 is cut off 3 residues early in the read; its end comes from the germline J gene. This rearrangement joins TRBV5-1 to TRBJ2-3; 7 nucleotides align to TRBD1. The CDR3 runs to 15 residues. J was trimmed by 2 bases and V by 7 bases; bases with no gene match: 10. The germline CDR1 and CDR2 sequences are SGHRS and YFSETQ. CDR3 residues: CASSRQGISTDTQYF. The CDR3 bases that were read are TGCGCCAGCTCACGACAGGGAATTTCCACAGATACG.

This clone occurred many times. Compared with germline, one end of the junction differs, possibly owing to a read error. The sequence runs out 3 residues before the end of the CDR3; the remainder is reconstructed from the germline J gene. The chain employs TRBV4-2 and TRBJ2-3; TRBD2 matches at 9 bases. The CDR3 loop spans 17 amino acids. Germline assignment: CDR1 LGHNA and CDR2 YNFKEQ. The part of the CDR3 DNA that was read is TGCGCCAGCAGCCAAGATTGGGCGGGGGGGACTACAGATACG. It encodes CASSQDWAGGTTDT. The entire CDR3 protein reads CASSQDWAGGTTDTQYF.

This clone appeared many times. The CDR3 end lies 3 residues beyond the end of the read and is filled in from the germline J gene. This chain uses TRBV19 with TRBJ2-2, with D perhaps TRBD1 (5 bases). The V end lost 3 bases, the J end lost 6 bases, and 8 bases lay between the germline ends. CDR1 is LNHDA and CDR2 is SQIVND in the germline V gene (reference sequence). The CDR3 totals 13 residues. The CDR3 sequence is CASSMSGPGELFF. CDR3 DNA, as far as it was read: TGTGCCAGTAGTATGTCAGGGCCCGGGGAG.

The part of the CDR3 DNA that was read is TGTGCCAGCAGCCCACAGGCTATTTATGGC. Protein: CASSPQAIYG. The CDR3 in full is CASSPQAIYGYTF. V gene TRBV11-2 combines with J gene TRBJ1-2; D may be TRBD1 (5 bases). The DNA ends 3 residues before the CDR3 does, and the rest of the CDR3 is filled in from the germline J gene. Between the trimmed V and J ends, which lost 5 bases and 5 bases, there was a span of 12 bases. This CDR3 is built from 13 residues. The germline V gene has CDR1 SGHAT and CDR2 FQNNGV.

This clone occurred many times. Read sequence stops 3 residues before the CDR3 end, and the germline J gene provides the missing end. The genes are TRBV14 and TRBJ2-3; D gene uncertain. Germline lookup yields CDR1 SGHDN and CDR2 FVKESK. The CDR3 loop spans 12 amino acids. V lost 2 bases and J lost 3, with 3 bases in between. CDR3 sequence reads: CASSQQTDTQYF. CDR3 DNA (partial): TGTGCCAGCAGCCAACAAACAGATACG.

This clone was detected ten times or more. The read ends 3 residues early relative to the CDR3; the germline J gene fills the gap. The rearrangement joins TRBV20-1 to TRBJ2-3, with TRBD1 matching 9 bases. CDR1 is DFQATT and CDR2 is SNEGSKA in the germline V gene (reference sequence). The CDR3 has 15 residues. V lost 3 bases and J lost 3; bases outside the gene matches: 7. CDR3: CSASARGTGTDTQYF. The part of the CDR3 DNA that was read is TGCAGTGCTAGCGCTCGGGGGACAGGGACAGATACG.

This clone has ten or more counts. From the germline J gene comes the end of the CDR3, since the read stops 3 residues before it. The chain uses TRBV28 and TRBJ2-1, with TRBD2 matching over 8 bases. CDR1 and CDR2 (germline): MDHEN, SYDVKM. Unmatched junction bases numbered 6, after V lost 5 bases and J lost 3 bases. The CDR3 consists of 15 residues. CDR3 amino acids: CASSPIAGGYNEQFF. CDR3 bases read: TGTGCCAGCAGTCCGATCGCGGGGGGCTACAATGAG.

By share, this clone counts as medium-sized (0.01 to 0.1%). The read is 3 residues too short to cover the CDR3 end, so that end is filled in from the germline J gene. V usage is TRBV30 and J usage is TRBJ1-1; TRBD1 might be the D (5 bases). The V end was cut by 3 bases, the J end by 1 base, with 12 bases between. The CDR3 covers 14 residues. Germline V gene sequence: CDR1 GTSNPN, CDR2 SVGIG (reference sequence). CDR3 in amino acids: CAWSRDFQNTEAFF. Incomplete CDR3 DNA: TGTGCCTGGAGCCGGGACTTCCAGAACACTGAA.

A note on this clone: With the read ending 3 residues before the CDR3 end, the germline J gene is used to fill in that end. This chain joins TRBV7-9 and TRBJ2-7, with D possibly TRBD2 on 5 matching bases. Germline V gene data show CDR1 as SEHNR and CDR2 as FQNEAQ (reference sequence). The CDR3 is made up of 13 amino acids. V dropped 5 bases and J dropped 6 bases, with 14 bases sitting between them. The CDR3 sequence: CASSPDSHREQYF. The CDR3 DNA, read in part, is TGTGCCAGCAGCCCGGACTCCCACCGCGAG.

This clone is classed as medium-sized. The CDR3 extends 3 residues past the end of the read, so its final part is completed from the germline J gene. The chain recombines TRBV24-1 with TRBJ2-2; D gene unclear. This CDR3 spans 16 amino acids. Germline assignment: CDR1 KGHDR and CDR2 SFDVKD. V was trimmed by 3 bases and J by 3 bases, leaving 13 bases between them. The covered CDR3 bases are TGTGCCACCAGTGATCAGTACACCGATTACACCGGGGAG. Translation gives CATSDQYTDYTGE. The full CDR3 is CATSDQYTDYTGELFF.

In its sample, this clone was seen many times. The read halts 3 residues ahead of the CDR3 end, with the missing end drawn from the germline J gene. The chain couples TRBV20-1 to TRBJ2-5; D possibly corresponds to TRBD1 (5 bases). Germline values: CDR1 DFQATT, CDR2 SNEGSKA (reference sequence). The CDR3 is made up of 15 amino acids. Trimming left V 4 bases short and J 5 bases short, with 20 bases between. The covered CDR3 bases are TGCAGTGCTATTTCTAAGGAACCAGGGTGGGAGACC. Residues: CSAISKEPGWET. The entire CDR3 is CSAISKEPGWETQYF.